This TCR beta chain was recovered during a study of OX40 agonist ivuxolimab in advanced cancers. The wider study: All patients had ivuxolimab intravenously every 2 weeks at 0.01 to 10 mg/kg.

The V gene's germline CDR1 is MNHNS and CDR2 SASEGT. CDR3 length equals 13 residues. The V end lost 3 bases, the J end lost 5 bases, and 10 bases lay between the germline ends. Produced via immunoSEQ multiplex PCR; TCRdb's table is partial and in-frame only. The sample has more than 65,000 clones; approximately 89% are singletons. This receptor was identified in an adult with an advanced solid tumor such as melanoma, head and neck, liver or kidney cancer. The sequencing here drew on CD4+ or CD8+ T cells sorted from blood, taken in a trial of the OX40 agonist ivuxolimab. The chain has TRBV6-1 and TRBJ1-2; D ambiguous. The chain's CDR3 is CASSDPGGYGYTF. The CDR3 nucleotides are TGTGCCAGCAGTGATCCGGGTGGTTATGGCTACACCTTC.